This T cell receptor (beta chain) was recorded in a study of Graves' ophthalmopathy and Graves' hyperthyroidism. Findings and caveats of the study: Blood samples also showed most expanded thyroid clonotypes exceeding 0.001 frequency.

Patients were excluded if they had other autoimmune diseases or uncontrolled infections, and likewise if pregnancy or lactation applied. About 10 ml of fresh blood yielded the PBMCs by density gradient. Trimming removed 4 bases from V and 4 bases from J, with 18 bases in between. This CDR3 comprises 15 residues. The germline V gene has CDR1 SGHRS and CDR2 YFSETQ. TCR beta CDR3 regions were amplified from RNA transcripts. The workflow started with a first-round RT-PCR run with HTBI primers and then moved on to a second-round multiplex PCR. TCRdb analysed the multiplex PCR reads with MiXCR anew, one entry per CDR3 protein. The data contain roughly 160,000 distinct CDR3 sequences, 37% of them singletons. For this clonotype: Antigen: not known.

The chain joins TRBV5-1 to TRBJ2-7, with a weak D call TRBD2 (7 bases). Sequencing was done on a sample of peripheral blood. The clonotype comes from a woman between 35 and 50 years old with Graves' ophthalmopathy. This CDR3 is CASSGGAGSFYEQYF. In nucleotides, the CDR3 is TGCGCCAGCAGCGGGGGGGCAGGGTCGTTTTACGAGCAGTACTTC.